The T cell receptor (beta chain) under discussion was sequenced for a study of cytomegalovirus exposure and HLA in healthy donors. Study-wide results and caveats: Confirmation in vitro established that a few CMV-associated chains were specific for CMV antigens. The study listed roughly 150 cytomegalovirus-associated TCR beta chains.

Trimming removed 7 bases from V and 1 base from J, with 14 bases in between. Per germline, CDR1 LGHNT and CDR2 FRNRAP. This CDR3 contains 14 residues. Regarding this clone: Its antigen is unidentified.

Here immunoSEQ multiplex PCR was the method, and the copy in TCRdb shows in-frame clones only, minus some. The sample includes approximately 82,000 clones, 90% to 95% of them seen just once. The clonotype originates from a woman in her late teens or twenties in good health and CMV-seronegative. This chain links TRBV12-5 with TRBJ2-7; perhaps TRBD1 as D (6 bases). Input material: PBMCs. For the CDR3, the DNA is TGTGCTAGTGCCAGACAGGCAAGGTCCTACGAGCAGTACTTC. Its protein is CASARQARSYEQYF.